This T cell receptor beta chain was sequenced in a study of Ad26.COV2.S vaccination and SARS-CoV-2 variants. The CDR3 is made up of 14 amino acids. Germline CDR1 LGHNA, CDR2 YSLEER. V lost 1 base to trimming and J lost 4 bases, with 10 bases between them. The repertoire was sequenced with immunoSEQ multiplex PCR; TCRdb's copy has only in-frame clones and lacks some. Seen here are some 520,000 clones, approximately 88% observed once, and the top ten hold roughly 13%. The treatment was: 15 to 20 received Ad26.COV2.S at low or high dose, single or two shots; 5 received placebo; per-sample allocation not given. Samples were taken on day 63 after the first vaccine or placebo injection.

The source was peripheral blood, collected in a trial of Ad26.COV2.S vaccine versus placebo. The clonotype comes from a person aged 18 to 65 who received the Ad26.COV2.S COVID-19 vaccine or a placebo. This sequence joins TRBV4-3 and TRBJ1-1, with D unresolved. The CDR3, as DNA: TGCGCCAGCAGCCAAGGGTGGCCTACCACTGAAGCTTTCTTT. This codes for CASSQGWPTTEAFF.